The 3 T cell receptor beta chains given below trace back to one sample, sequenced in a study of blood T cell repertoires in COVID-19. TCRdb's table, derived via immunoSEQ multiplex PCR, lists solely in-frame clones and lacks some. Here the sample spans around 150,000 clones, roughly 85% being singletons. The source material was peripheral blood. These receptors came from a man between 65 and 85 years old with acute or convalescent COVID-19.

This chain joins TRBV6-2 or TRBV6-3 and TRBJ1-5, with D unresolved. V lost 0 bases and J lost 7, with 13 bases in between. CDR3 length: 15 amino acids. The germline V gene encodes CDR1 MNHEY and CDR2 SVGEGT. For the CDR3, the DNA is TGTGCCAGCAGTTACTCGGGAGGGTTCGGGCAGCCCCAGCATTTT. Its protein is CASSYSGGFGQPQHF.

CDR3 sequence reads: CASSLAGDGNQPQHF. Written as DNA, the CDR3 is TGCGCCAGCAGCTTGGCGGGGGACGGCAATCAGCCCCAGCATTTT. The V gene is TRBV5-1, the J gene TRBJ1-5, with D possibly being TRBD1 (5 bases). There are 15 residues in the CDR3. V lost 0 bases and J 2 bases, leaving 9 bases between the germline ends. Per germline, CDR1 SGHRS and CDR2 YFSETQ.

A word on this clone: Different DNA sequences within this sample yield the same CDR3. This chain uses TRBV7-2 with TRBJ1-5; D might be TRBD1 (5 bases). This CDR3 is 14 amino acids long. CDR1 is SGHTA, CDR2 FQGNSA, per germline. Trimming cost V 5 bases and J 7 bases, with 15 bases left between them. CDR3 sequence reads: CASSPGGVEQPQHF. The CDR3 coding sequence is TGTGCCAGCAGCCCCGGGGGGGTCGAGCAGCCCCAGCATTTT.